The T cell receptor beta chain described here comes from a study of blood T cell repertoires in COVID-19. Background on the study: Acute and convalescent COVID-19 samples came from the United States, Italy and Spain. From T cells, B-cell-depleted T cells, or PBMCs came the material, which was cDNA or gDNA.

Germline V gene sequence: CDR1 SGHTA, CDR2 FQGNSA. The ends were cut back, 5 bases at V and 7 bases at J, with 18 bases in the middle. CDR3 length: 15 amino acids. Authors' data handling: Amplification from reference gene primers served as the basis for estimated nucleated cell counts. The data were produced by immunoSEQ multiplex PCR, yet TCRdb's version contains in-frame clones alone and is incomplete. The V and J calls and clone size were taken over from that table, and D and trimming were inferred from the DNA. The data contain roughly 150,000 clones, roughly 91% of them singletons. The J gene is TRBJ2-1, the V gene TRBV7-2; the D gene is possibly TRBD2 (6 bases). This sequence was found in a man aged 18 to 30 with COVID-19, enrolled during active disease. What was sequenced was peripheral blood. The CDR3 DNA sequence: TGTGCCAGCAGCGCTGAGCGGGTTCCCGGGAATGAGCAGTTCTTC. Translation: CASSAERVPGNEQFF.